This T cell receptor (beta chain) stems from a study of blood T cell repertoires in COVID-19. Study-wide context: Samples came from the United States, Italy and Spain, spanning acute and convalescent COVID-19. Sample material is recorded as cDNA or gDNA derived from T cells, B-cell-depleted T cells, or PBMCs.

CDR1 and CDR2 from the germline V gene are SGHRS and YFSETQ. CDR3 size: 13 residues. With 0 bases clipped from V and 14 bases from J, the junction kept 5 bases outside the gene matches. Per the study methods: Amplification from reference gene primers served as the basis for estimated nucleated cell counts. TCRdb keeps only in-frame clones here, not all; method: immunoSEQ multiplex PCR. V and J calls and clone size are copied from that table; D and trimming were computed from the DNA. This table holds about 26,000 clones, 85% to 90% found once. The material sequenced was peripheral blood. The source of this sequence is a human donor in a cohort sampled during active COVID-19. The V gene is TRBV5-1, the J gene TRBJ1-4, with 9 bases fitting TRBD1. CDR3 nucleotide sequence: TGCGCCAGCAGCTTGGAGGGGACAGGGATCCTGTTTTTT. It encodes CASSLEGTGILFF.